The text below deals with one T cell receptor (beta chain). Its antigen remains unknown. Here immunoSEQ multiplex PCR was the method, and the copy in TCRdb shows in-frame clones only, minus some. The data hold 20,000 to 25,000 clones, with approximately 81% observed a single time. This entry belongs to a study of Tregs in tolerant kidney transplant recipients. Study results and limitations: Biological reproducibility was not directly addressed in this study. For some patients, primers changed over time, blocking nucleotide-level comparison.

CDR1 and CDR2 from the germline V gene are MNHEY and SMNVEV (reference sequence). The CDR3 totals 16 residues. With 3 bases clipped from V and 0 bases from J, the junction kept 6 bases outside the gene matches. The nonmyeloablative bone marrow transplants came from related graft donors, with transient mixed chimerism. Unstimulated Tregs (CD4+CD25+CD127-) and CD4+CD25- non-Tregs were sorted from PBMCs. Sequenced here: CD8+ T cells from blood (PBMCs), sampled 6 months after the transplant. This sequence joins TRBV27 and TRBJ2-5; the match to TRBD2 covers 8 bases. The receptor was isolated from a human patient who received a combined kidney and bone marrow transplant. Some T cells may be transferred from the graft donor. CDR3 DNA sequence: TGTGCCAGCAGTTTTTCCGGCGGGGGGTACCAAGAGACCCAGTACTTC. Encoded protein: CASSFSGGGYQETQYF.